The subject of this entry is one T cell receptor beta chain. Per the authors' pipeline: Scientists estimated how many nucleated cells there were by amplifying reference gene primers. TCRdb keeps only in-frame clones here, not all; method: immunoSEQ multiplex PCR. V, J and clone size derive from that table, while D and trimming were established from the DNA sequence. The data show approximately 170,000 clones, with about 83% seen just once and 10% to 15% held by the top ten. These data originate in a study of blood T cell repertoires in COVID-19. Study-wide background: The United States, Italy and Spain provided the acute and convalescent COVID-19 samples. PBMCs, B-cell-depleted T cells, or T cells were the source of the cDNA or gDNA that made up the material.

Losses at the gene ends were 0 bases for V and 0 bases for J; bases not matched to a gene: 7. The germline CDR1 and CDR2 sequences are SGDLS and YYNGEE. This CDR3 has 17 amino acids. The origin of this receptor is a man between 65 and 79 years old who had recovered from COVID-19. J is TRBJ2-3 and V is TRBV9; TRBD1 matches 7 bases. The sequenced sample was peripheral blood. This chain's CDR3 is CASSVGLGTDSTDTQYF. CDR3 coding DNA: TGTGCCAGCAGCGTAGGGTTAGGGACAGATAGCACAGATACGCAGTATTTT.